This T cell receptor beta chain was found in a study of identical twins. There are many counts of this clonotype. The CDR3 consists of 13 residues. The germline gives CDR1 MNHEY, CDR2 SMNVEV (reference sequence). Between the trimmed V and J ends, which lost 8 bases and 2 bases, there was a span of 11 bases. One entry per CDR3 protein, called by TCRdb with MiXCR from the 5' RACE reads. The table records about 1.7 million distinct CDR3 sequences, around 33% of them present only once. This sequence joins TRBV27 and TRBJ2-3; D remains unclear. The sequence came from a newborn girl in good health. The source material was cord blood. The DNA of the CDR3 is TGTGCCAGCTCACTTCTTAACACAGATACGCAGTATTTT. It encodes CASSLLNTDTQYF.